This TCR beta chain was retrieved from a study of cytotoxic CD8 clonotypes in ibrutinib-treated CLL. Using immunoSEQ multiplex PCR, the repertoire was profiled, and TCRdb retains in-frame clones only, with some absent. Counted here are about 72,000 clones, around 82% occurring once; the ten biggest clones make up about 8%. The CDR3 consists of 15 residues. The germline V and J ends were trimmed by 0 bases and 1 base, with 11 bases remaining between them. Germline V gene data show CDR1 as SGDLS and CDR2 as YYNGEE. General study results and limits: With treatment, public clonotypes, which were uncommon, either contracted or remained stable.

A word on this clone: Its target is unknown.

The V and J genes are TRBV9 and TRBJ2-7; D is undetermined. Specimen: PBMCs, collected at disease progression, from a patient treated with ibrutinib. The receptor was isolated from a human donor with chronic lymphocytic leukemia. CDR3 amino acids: CASSVGGVKSYEQYF. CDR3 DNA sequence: TGTGCCAGCAGCGTAGGTGGCGTGAAATCCTACGAGCAGTACTTC.